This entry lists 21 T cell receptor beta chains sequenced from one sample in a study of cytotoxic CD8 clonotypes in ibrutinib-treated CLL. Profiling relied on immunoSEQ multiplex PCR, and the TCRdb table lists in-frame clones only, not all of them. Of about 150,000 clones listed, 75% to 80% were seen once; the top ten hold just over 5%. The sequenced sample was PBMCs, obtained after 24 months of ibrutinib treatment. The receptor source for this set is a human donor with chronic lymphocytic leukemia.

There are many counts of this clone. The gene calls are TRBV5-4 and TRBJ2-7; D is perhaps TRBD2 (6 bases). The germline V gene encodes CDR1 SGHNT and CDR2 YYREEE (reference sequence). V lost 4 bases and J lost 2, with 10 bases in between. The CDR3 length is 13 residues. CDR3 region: CASSRGKTYEQYF. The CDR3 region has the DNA TGTGCCAGCAGCCGGGGGAAGACCTACGAGCAGTACTTC.

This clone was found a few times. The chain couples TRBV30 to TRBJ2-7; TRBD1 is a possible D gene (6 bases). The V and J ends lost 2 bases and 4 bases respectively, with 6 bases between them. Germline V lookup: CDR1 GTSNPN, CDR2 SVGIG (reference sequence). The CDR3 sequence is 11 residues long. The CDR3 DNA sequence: TGTGCCTGGAGTAGGGGGTACGAGCAGTACTTC. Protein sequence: CAWSRGYEQYF.

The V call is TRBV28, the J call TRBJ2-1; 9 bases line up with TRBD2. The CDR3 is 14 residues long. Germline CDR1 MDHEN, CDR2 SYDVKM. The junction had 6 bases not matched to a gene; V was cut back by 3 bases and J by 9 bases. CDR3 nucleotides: TGTGCCAGCAGTTTTGGCGGGAGGGCCCTTGAGCAGTTCTTC. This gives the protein CASSFGGRALEQFF.

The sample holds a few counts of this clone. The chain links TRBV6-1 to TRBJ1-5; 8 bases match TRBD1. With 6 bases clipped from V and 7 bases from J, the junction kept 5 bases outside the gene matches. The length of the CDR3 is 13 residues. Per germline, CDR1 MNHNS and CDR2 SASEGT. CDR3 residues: CASRLTGVQPQHF. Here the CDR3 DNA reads TGTGCCAGCAGGCTGACAGGGGTCCAGCCCCAGCATTTT.

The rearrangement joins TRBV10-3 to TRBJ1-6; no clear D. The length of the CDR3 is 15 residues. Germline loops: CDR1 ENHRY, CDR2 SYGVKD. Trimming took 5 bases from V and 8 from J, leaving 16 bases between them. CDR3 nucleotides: TGTGCCATCAGTCAAGGAGTGGCAGGTGATTCACCCCTCCACTTT. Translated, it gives CAISQGVAGDSPLHF.

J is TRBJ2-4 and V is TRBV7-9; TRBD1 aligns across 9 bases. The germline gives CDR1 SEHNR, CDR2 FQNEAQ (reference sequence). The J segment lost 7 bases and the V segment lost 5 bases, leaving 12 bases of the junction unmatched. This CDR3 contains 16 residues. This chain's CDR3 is CASSPLGDRDLNIQYF. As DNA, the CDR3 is TGTGCCAGCAGCCCCCTCGGGGACAGGGATTTGAACATTCAGTACTTC.

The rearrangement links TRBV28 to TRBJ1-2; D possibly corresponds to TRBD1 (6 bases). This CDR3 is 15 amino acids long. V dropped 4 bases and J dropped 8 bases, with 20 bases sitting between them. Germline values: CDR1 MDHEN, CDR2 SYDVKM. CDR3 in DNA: TGTGCCAGCAGTTCCAAAGCCGCAGGGGAGGCGGGCTACACCTTC. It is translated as CASSSKAAGEAGYTF.

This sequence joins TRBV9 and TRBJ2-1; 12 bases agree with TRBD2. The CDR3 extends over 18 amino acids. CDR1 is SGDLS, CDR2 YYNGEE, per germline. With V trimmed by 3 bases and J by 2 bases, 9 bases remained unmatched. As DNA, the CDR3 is TGTGCCAGCAGCGAATCGACTAGCGGGAGATTTACCTACAATGAGCAGTTCTTC. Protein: CASSESTSGRFTYNEQFF.

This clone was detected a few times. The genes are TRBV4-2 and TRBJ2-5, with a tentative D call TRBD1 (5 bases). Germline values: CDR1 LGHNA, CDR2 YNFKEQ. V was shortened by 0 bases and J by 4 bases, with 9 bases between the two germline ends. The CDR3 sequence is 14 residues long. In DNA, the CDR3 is TGTGCCAGCAGCCAAGATCTAAGGGGAGAGACCCAGTACTTC. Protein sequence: CASSQDLRGETQYF.

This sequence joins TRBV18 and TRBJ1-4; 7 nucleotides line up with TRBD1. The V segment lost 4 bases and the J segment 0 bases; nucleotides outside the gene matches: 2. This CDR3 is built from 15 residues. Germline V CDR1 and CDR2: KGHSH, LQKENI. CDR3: CASSLGTATNEKLFF. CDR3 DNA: TGTGCCAGCTCACTCGGGACAGCAACTAATGAAAAACTGTTTTTT.

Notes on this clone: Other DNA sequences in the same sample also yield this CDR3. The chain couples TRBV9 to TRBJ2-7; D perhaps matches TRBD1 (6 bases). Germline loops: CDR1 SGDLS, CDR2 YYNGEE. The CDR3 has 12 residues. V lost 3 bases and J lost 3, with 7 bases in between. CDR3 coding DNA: TGTGCCAGCAGCGCGGACAGCTACGAGCAGTACTTC. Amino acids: CASSADSYEQYF.

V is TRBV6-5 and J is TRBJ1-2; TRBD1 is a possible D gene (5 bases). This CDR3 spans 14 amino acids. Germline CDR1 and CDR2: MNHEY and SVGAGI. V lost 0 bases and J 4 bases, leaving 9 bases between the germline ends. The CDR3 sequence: CASSYSTGVYGYTF. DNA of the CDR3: TGTGCCAGCAGTTACTCGACGGGGGTCTATGGCTACACCTTC.

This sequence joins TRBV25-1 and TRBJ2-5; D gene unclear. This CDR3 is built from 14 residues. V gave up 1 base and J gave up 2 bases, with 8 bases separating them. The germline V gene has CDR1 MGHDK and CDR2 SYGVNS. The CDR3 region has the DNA TGTGCCAGCAGTGAATGGGCCCCACAAGAGACCCAGTACTTC. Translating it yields CASSEWAPQETQYF.

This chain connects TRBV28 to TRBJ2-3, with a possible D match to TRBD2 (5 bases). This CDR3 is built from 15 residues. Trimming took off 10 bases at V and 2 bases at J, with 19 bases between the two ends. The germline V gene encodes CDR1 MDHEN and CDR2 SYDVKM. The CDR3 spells CATSAPRAATDTQYF. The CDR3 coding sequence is TGTGCCACCTCAGCACCCAGAGCGGCCACAGATACGCAGTATTTT.

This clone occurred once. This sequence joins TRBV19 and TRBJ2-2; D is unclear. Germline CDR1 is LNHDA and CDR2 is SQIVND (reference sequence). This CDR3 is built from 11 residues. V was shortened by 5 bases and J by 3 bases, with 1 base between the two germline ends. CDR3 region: CASSDTGELFF. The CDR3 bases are TGTGCCAGTAGTGACACCGGGGAGCTGTTTTTT.

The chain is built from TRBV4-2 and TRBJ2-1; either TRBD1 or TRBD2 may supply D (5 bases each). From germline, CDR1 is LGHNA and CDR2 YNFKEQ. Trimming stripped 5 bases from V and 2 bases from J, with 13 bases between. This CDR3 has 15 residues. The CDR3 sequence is CASSTPGTTYNEQFF. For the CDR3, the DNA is TGTGCCAGCAGCACTCCCGGGACCACCTACAATGAGCAGTTCTTC.

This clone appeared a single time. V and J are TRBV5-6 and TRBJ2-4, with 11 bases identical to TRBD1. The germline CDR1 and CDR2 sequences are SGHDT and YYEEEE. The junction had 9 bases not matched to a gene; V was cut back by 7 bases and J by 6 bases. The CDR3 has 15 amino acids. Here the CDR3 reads CASRRTGGLGNIQYF. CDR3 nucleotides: TGTGCCAGCCGAAGGACAGGGGGCTTGGGAAACATTCAGTACTTC.

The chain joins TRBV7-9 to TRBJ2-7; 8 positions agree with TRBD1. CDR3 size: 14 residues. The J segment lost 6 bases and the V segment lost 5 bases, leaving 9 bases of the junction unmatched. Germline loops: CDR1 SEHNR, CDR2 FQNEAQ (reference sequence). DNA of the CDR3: TGTGCCAGCAGCCCACAGACAGGGGTCCCCGAGCAGTACTTC. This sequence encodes CASSPQTGVPEQYF.

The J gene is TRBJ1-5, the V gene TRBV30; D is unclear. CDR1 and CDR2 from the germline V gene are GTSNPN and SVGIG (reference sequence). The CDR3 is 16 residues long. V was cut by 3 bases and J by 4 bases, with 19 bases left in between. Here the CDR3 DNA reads TGTGCCTGGAGGTGGCGGTTACCCCGAGGTAATCAGCCCCAGCATTTT. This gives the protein CAWRWRLPRGNQPQHF.

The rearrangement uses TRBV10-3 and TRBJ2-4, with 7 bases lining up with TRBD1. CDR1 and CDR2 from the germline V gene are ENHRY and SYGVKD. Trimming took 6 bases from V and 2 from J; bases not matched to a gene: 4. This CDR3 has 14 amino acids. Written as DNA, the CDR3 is TGTGCCATCAGCCCGGGACAGCCCAAAAACATTCAGTACTTC. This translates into CAISPGQPKNIQYF.

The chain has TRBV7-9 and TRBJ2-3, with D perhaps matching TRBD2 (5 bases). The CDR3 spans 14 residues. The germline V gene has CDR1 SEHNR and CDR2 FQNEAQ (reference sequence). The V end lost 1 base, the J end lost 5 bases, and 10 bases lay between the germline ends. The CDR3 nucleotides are TGTGCCAGCAGCTTAGGGCTCGCGGGAGATACGCAGTATTTT. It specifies CASSLGLAGDTQYF.